A single sample gave rise to the 22 T cell receptor beta chains below, sequenced in a study of technical replicates of blood from a few donors (dated by TCRdb to about 2017). The library relied on the immunoSEQ multiplex PCR assay. TCRdb provides this immuneACCESS table in a form limited to in-frame rearrangements. Some clones are lacking; in checked studies, under half of them reflect an unresolved V gene, and why the rest are absent is not known. This sample has more than 65,000 clones in its table, and 96% of those were observed once. The ten largest clones represent about 0.36% of the sample. Sequencing input: T cells isolated from PBMCs. The source is a human donor in good health.

The chain combines TRBV9 with TRBJ1-1; D unresolved. The CDR3 length is 13 residues. CDR1 and CDR2 from the germline V gene are SGDLS and YYNGEE. V lost 0 bases and J 2 bases, leaving 5 bases between the germline ends. In DNA form, the CDR3 reads TGTGCCAGCAGCGTAGCGAGAAACACTGAAGCTTTCTTT. Its protein product is CASSVARNTEAFF.

This chain uses TRBV29-1 with TRBJ1-1; D gene ambiguous. The germline gives CDR1 SQVTM, CDR2 ANQGSEA. The CDR3 is 12 residues long. Between the trimmed V and J ends, which lost 4 bases and 8 bases, there was a span of 14 bases. The CDR3 coding sequence is TGCAGCGTTGGGGCGGGCGGTATGGAAGCTTTCTTT. This gives the protein CSVGAGGMEAFF.

Only a few counts were recorded for this clone. The chain combines TRBV29-1 with TRBJ1-1; D unclear. With 1 base removed from V and 1 base from J, the gap between germline ends came to 7 bases. From germline, CDR1 is SQVTM and CDR2 ANQGSEA. The CDR3 is 13 residues long. CDR3 amino acids: CSVEVGGNTEAFF. The CDR3 region has the DNA TGCAGCGTTGAAGTCGGCGGGAACACTGAAGCTTTCTTT.

The chain joins TRBV11-3 to TRBJ2-7; possible D gene TRBD1, 5 bases. Germline values: CDR1 SGHNT, CDR2 YENEEA. The CDR3 is made up of 15 amino acids. With 0 bases removed from V and 1 base from J, the gap between germline ends came to 10 bases. This CDR3 reads CASSLDRAVSYEQYF. CDR3 nucleotide sequence: TGTGCCAGCAGCTTAGACAGGGCGGTGTCCTACGAGCAGTACTTC. Together with reference TRBV11-3 and TRBJ2-7, the CDR3 gives the full variable domain: EAGVVQSPRYKIIEKKQPVAFWCNPISGHNTLYWYLQNLGQGPELLIRYENEEAVDDSQLPKDRFSAERLKGVDSTLKIQPAELGDSAVYLCASSLDRAVSYEQYFGPGTRLTVT.

V and J are TRBV27 and TRBJ2-7; D is uncertain. Germline lookup yields CDR1 MNHEY and CDR2 SMNVEV (reference sequence). V shed 6 bases and J shed 3 bases, with 15 bases lying between them. This CDR3 region has 14 residues. CDR3 sequence: CASRWADGLYEQYF. The CDR3 DNA sequence: TGTGCCAGCAGATGGGCCGACGGCCTCTACGAGCAGTACTTC.

The J gene is TRBJ2-1, the V gene TRBV15; 11 bases align to TRBD2. The J segment lost 8 bases and the V segment lost 1 base, leaving 4 bases of the junction unmatched. This CDR3 contains 15 residues. Germline CDR1 reads LNHNV; CDR2 reads YYDKDF (reference sequence). The DNA for the CDR3 is TGTGCCACCAGCAGAGTCACTAGCGGGAGTTATGAGCAGTTCTTC. Amino acid sequence: CATSRVTSGSYEQFF.

The V gene is TRBV7-2, the J gene TRBJ1-2; perhaps TRBD1 as D (5 bases). V lost 6 bases, J lost 4 bases, and 12 bases lay in between. Germline V CDR1 and CDR2: SGHTA, FQGNSA. The CDR3 loop spans 13 amino acids. The CDR3 DNA follows: TGTGCCAGCAGGTTCGGGGGGGGCTATGGCTACACCTTC. Its protein product is CASRFGGGYGYTF.

The V and J genes are TRBV5-5 and TRBJ1-2, with a tentative D call TRBD1 (5 bases). Germline V gene sequence: CDR1 SGHKS, CDR2 YYEKEE (reference sequence). The CDR3 has 13 amino acids. V was pared by 7 bases and J by 1 base, with 11 bases between. The CDR3 loop reads CASYLDSNYGYTF. The CDR3 DNA reads as TGTGCCAGCTATCTCGACAGTAACTATGGCTACACCTTC.

The gene calls are TRBV4-1 and TRBJ1-5; 7 bases agree with TRBD1. The CDR3 runs 17 residues. The germline V gene has CDR1 MGHRA and CDR2 YSYEKL. V lost 0 bases to trimming and J lost 0 bases; unmatched junction nucleotides: 5. CDR3 nucleotide sequence: TGCGCCAGCAGCCAAGAGACAGGGTTTGATAGCAATCAGCCCCAGCATTTT. Translated, it gives CASSQETGFDSNQPQHF.

This chain connects TRBV4-3 to TRBJ2-7, with TRBD2 matching 11 bases. The CDR3 extends over 15 amino acids. The germline V gene has CDR1 LGHNA and CDR2 YSLEER. The V and J ends lost 3 bases and 2 bases, in that order; junction bases with no gene match: 3. The CDR3 region has the DNA TGCGCCAGCAGCCACGTAGCGGGAGGGCCCTACGAGCAGTACTTC. Its translation: CASSHVAGGPYEQYF.

The J gene is TRBJ2-1, the V gene TRBV5-1, with D perhaps TRBD2 (5 bases). Germline CDR1 and CDR2: SGHRS and YFSETQ. CDR3 length: 16 residues. The ends were cut back, 4 bases at V and 0 bases at J, with 14 bases in the middle. The CDR3 loop is CASSRAGGSSYNEQFF. The CDR3 region has the DNA TGCGCCAGCAGCCGGGCGGGCGGTAGCTCCTACAATGAGCAGTTCTTC.

V and J are TRBV19 and TRBJ1-1; 9 positions agree with TRBD1. This CDR3 contains 14 residues. Germline V gene data show CDR1 as LNHDA and CDR2 as SQIVND (reference sequence). V lost 5 bases to trimming and J lost 4 bases; unmatched junction nucleotides: 5. The CDR3 DNA is TGTGCCAGTAGTTCCCGGGACAGGGTCACTGAAGCTTTCTTT. Its protein is CASSSRDRVTEAFF.

This clone was observed a single time. The V gene is TRBV18, the J gene TRBJ2-7; D gene ambiguous. Deletions cut 3 bases from V and 3 bases from J, with 12 bases between. CDR1 and CDR2 (germline): KGHSH, LQKENI. CDR3 length: 14 residues. CDR3 bases: TGTGCCAGCTCACCGAATTCCGGAGACTACGAGCAGTACTTC. This sequence encodes CASSPNSGDYEQYF.

V is TRBV6-5 and J is TRBJ1-2, with D uncertain. Trimming took off 8 bases at V and 2 bases at J, with 12 bases between the two ends. This CDR3 comprises 13 residues. Per the germline V gene, CDR1 is MNHEY and CDR2 is SVGAGI. Written as DNA, the CDR3 is TGTGCCAGCCGCAAGGTTAGCAACTATGGCTACACCTTC. It yields the protein CASRKVSNYGYTF.

The chain uses TRBV9 and TRBJ1-1; D is possibly TRBD1 (5 bases). Germline V gives CDR1 SGDLS, CDR2 YYNGEE. The CDR3 covers 14 residues. Deletions cut 3 bases from V and 0 bases from J, with 9 bases between. CDR3 DNA: TGTGCCAGCAGCGCCCGGGGGATGAACACTGAAGCTTTCTTT. It is translated as CASSARGMNTEAFF.

Of note for this clone: One junction end does not reproduce the germline sequence, and a read error may be involved. V gene TRBV19 combines with J gene TRBJ2-7, with a tentative D call TRBD2 (6 bases). CDR3 length equals 15 residues. Germline CDR1 reads LNHDA; CDR2 reads SQIVND (reference sequence). The CDR3 DNA reads TGTGCCAGCAGTAATGGGCGGGGCAGCTCCTACGAGCAGTACTTC. This sequence encodes CASSNGRGSSYEQYF.

This chain links TRBV19 with TRBJ1-1, with D hard to call. CDR1 is LNHDA and CDR2 is SQIVND in the germline V gene (reference sequence). V was clipped by 3 bases and J by 8 bases, with 13 bases between them. The CDR3 is made up of 13 amino acids. The CDR3 region is CASSMEIGKEAFF. The CDR3 DNA is TGTGCCAGTAGTATGGAGATCGGGAAAGAAGCTTTCTTT.

The chain carries TRBV15 and TRBJ2-3; tentatively, D is TRBD2 (6 bases). V gave up 4 bases and J gave up 3 bases, with 17 bases separating them. Germline loops: CDR1 LNHNV, CDR2 YYDKDF (reference sequence). There are 16 residues in the CDR3. The CDR3 is CATSNKLGGSTDTQYF. In DNA form, the CDR3 reads TGTGCCACCAGCAATAAGTTGGGGGGAAGTACAGATACGCAGTATTTT.

The V gene is TRBV7-3, the J gene TRBJ2-1; 7 positions match TRBD2. Per the germline V gene, CDR1 is SGHTA and CDR2 is FQGTGA. The trim removed 4 bases at V and 1 base at J, leaving 7 bases unmatched. This CDR3 is 16 amino acids long. This CDR3 is CASSSRAGDSYNEQFF. The CDR3 region has the DNA TGTGCCAGCAGCTCCCGTGCGGGAGATTCCTACAATGAGCAGTTCTTC. Variable domain in full (rest from reference TRBV7-3 and TRBJ2-1): GAGVSQTPSNKVTEKGKYVELRCDPISGHTALYWYRQSLGQGPEFLIYFQGTGAADDSGLPNDRFFAVRPEGSVSTLKIQRTERGDSAVYLCASSSRAGDSYNEQFFGPGTRLTVL.

The chain recombines TRBV7-9 with TRBJ2-5; no definite D call. The CDR3 loop spans 13 amino acids. Germline V gene data show CDR1 as SEHNR and CDR2 as FQNEAQ (reference sequence). The germline V and J ends were trimmed by 2 bases and 1 base, with 5 bases remaining between them. The CDR3 sequence is CASSLSSQETQYF. Here the CDR3 DNA reads TGTGCCAGCAGCTTATCTAGCCAAGAGACCCAGTACTTC. The full variable domain, in which reference TRBV7-9 and TRBJ2-5 provide the parts outside the CDR3, is DTGVSQNPRHKITKRGQNVTFRCDPISEHNRLYWYRQTLGQGPEFLTYFQNEAQLEKSRLLSDRFSAERPKGSFSTLEIQRTEQGDSAMYLCASSLSSQETQYFGPGTRLLVL.

V usage is TRBV18 and J usage is TRBJ1-5, with 8 bases lining up with TRBD1. V was pared by 6 bases and J by 4 bases, with 8 bases of the junction left unmatched. CDR1 KGHSH and CDR2 LQKENI come from the germline V gene. This CDR3 contains 15 residues. The CDR3 is CASSPSTGDNQPQHF. As DNA, the CDR3 is TGTGCCAGCTCCCCCTCGACAGGGGATAATCAGCCCCAGCATTTT.

This chain connects TRBV10-1 to TRBJ1-1, with TRBD1 matching over 7 bases. There are 14 residues in the CDR3. Germline V gene lookup returns CDR1 WNHNN and CDR2 SYGVQD (reference sequence). With 2 bases clipped from V and 5 bases from J, the junction kept 5 bases outside the gene matches. The CDR3 DNA sequence: TGCGCCAGCAGTGAGACCAGGGGGAGGACTGAAGCTTTCTTT. Translating it yields CASSETRGRTEAFF.